These 22 T cell receptor beta chains originate from one sample sequenced in a study of cytotoxic CD8 clonotypes in ibrutinib-treated CLL. TCRdb keeps only in-frame clones here, not all; method: immunoSEQ multiplex PCR. The repertoire holds tens of thousands of clones, with 69% as singletons. The input for sequencing was PBMCs, taken after 24 months of ibrutinib treatment. The receptors were sampled from a human donor with chronic lymphocytic leukemia.

There are a few counts of this clone. The V gene is TRBV19, the J gene TRBJ2-2, with D maybe TRBD2 (6 bases). CDR3 length: 16 amino acids. Trimming shortened V by 3 bases and J by 2 bases, and 13 bases separated the two germline ends. Germline V gene lookup returns CDR1 LNHDA and CDR2 SQIVND (reference sequence). The CDR3 DNA sequence: TGTGCCAGTAGTATTTTGGGGGGACGAAACACCGGGGAGCTGTTTTTT. Translated, it gives CASSILGGRNTGELFF.

This clone was counted a few times. The chain couples TRBV4-1 to TRBJ1-1; tentative D call: TRBD1 (5 bases). Trimming stripped 4 bases from V and 1 base from J, with 19 bases between. This CDR3 region has 17 residues. From germline, CDR1 is MGHRA and CDR2 YSYEKL. The CDR3: CASSLPRVGPRNTEAFF. CDR3 DNA sequence: TGCGCCAGCAGCCTCCCCAGGGTCGGACCTCGGAACACTGAAGCTTTCTTT.

This chain joins TRBV5-1 and TRBJ1-5; D perhaps matches TRBD1 (5 bases). Trimming removed 1 base at V and 7 bases at J, with 15 bases between. Per germline, CDR1 SGHRS and CDR2 YFSETQ. The CDR3 is made up of 15 amino acids. The CDR3 spells CASSLSGVTGQPQHF. DNA of the CDR3: TGCGCCAGCAGCTTGTCCGGAGTAACAGGACAGCCCCAGCATTTT.

The rearrangement joins TRBV7-9 to TRBJ1-4; 7 bases match TRBD1. CDR1 and CDR2 (germline): SEHNR, FQNEAQ (reference sequence). CDR3 length: 16 amino acids. With 4 bases clipped from V and 0 bases from J, the junction kept 5 bases outside the gene matches. The chain's CDR3 is CASSYGQVATNEKLFF. The CDR3 DNA is TGTGCCAGCAGCTACGGACAGGTTGCAACTAATGAAAAACTGTTTTTT.

V gene TRBV30 combines with J gene TRBJ1-3, with D perhaps TRBD1 (5 bases). Trimming left V 4 bases short and J 4 bases short, with 17 bases between. From germline, CDR1 is GTSNPN and CDR2 SVGIG (reference sequence). This CDR3 comprises 15 residues. CDR3 coding DNA: TGTGCCTGGACCTCGGGAGGGGACGTAGGAAACACCATATATTTT. It specifies CAWTSGGDVGNTIYF.

V gene TRBV7-6 combines with J gene TRBJ1-5, with 7 bases identical to TRBD1. V dropped 4 bases and J dropped 2; count of bases not matched to a gene: 8. CDR3 length: 16 residues. The germline V gene has CDR1 SGHVS and CDR2 FNYEAQ. CDR3 DNA sequence: TGTGCCAGCAGCTCCCTGCCAGGGGGAGGCAATCAGCCCCAGCATTTT. Translating it yields CASSSLPGGGNQPQHF.

The chain joins TRBV18 to TRBJ2-1; tentatively, D is TRBD2 (6 bases). V lost 3 bases to trimming and J lost 5 bases, with 14 bases between them. The germline V gene has CDR1 KGHSH and CDR2 LQKENI. This CDR3 is built from 15 residues. In nucleotides, the CDR3 is TGTGCCAGCTCACCGAGGTCCTCGGGGGACAATGAGCAGTTCTTC. This gives the protein CASSPRSSGDNEQFF.

A few counts support this clone. The chain joins TRBV9 to TRBJ2-1, with D perhaps matching TRBD1 (6 bases). V was pared by 3 bases and J by 8 bases, with 12 bases between. The CDR3 covers 13 residues. Germline V gene sequence: CDR1 SGDLS, CDR2 YYNGEE. Here the CDR3 reads CASSEGVGYEQFF. The CDR3 bases are TGTGCCAGCAGCGAGGGGGTCGGCTATGAGCAGTTCTTC.

The chain employs TRBV5-4 and TRBJ2-5; D is ambiguous. The V gene's germline CDR1 is SGHNT and CDR2 YYREEE (reference sequence). The CDR3 spans 13 residues. V lost 5 bases to trimming and J lost 3 bases, with 11 bases between them. In DNA form, the CDR3 reads TGTGCCAGCAGGTTCCAGGCCGAAGAGACCCAGTACTTC. Protein: CASRFQAEETQYF.

The CDR3 DNA sequence: TGTGCCAGTAGTATCCTGCGGGGACCCTACGAGCAGTACTTC. Protein: CASSILRGPYEQYF. This sequence joins TRBV19 and TRBJ2-7; a weak D match, TRBD2 (6 bases). Germline CDR1 and CDR2: LNHDA and SQIVND (reference sequence). Trimming shortened V by 3 bases and J by 2 bases, and 11 bases separated the two germline ends. The CDR3 consists of 14 residues.

This clone was counted ten times or more. The rearrangement joins TRBV6-1 to TRBJ1-2; 8 nucleotides agree with TRBD1. J lost 4 bases, V lost 6 bases, and 7 bases had no gene match. CDR1 and CDR2 (germline): MNHNS, SASEGT. The CDR3 length is 14 residues. In DNA form, the CDR3 reads TGTGCCAGCAGCAGAACAGGGGGATCCTATGGCTACACCTTC. Protein sequence: CASSRTGGSYGYTF.

This rearrangement joins TRBV6-5 to TRBJ2-7; D not certain. Germline assignment: CDR1 MNHEY and CDR2 SVGAGI. Trimming cost V 5 bases and J 3 bases, with 14 bases left between them. The CDR3 length is 14 residues. The CDR3 here is CASSPYPTRYEQYF. CDR3 bases: TGTGCCAGCAGTCCCTATCCAACCCGCTACGAGCAGTACTTC.

This clone was counted a single time. The chain is built from TRBV7-2 and TRBJ1-5, with 7 bases lining up with TRBD1. J was trimmed by 1 base and V by 5 bases; bases with no gene match: 5. CDR3 size: 15 residues. The V gene's germline CDR1 is SGHTA and CDR2 FQGNSA. CDR3 loop: CASSPRDSSNQPQHF. The CDR3 DNA reads TGTGCCAGCAGCCCAAGGGACAGCAGCAATCAGCCCCAGCATTTT.

CDR3 residues: CASSRRGTAVGEAFF. The CDR3 region has the DNA TGTGCCAGTAGTCGCCGGGGGACCGCCGTGGGTGAAGCTTTCTTT. The V gene is TRBV19, the J gene TRBJ1-1; a weak D match, TRBD1 (5 bases). The germline V gene has CDR1 LNHDA and CDR2 SQIVND (reference sequence). CDR3 length equals 15 residues. Trimming shortened V by 5 bases and J by 7 bases, and 20 bases separated the two germline ends. The variable domain in full, with the rest retrieved from reference TRBV19 and TRBJ1-1, is DGGITQSPKYLFRKEGQNVTLSCEQNLNHDAMYWYRQDPGQGLRLIYYSQIVNDFQKGDIAEGYSVSREKKESFPLTVTSAQKNPTAFYLCASSRRGTAVGEAFFGQGTRLTVV.

The chain recombines TRBV28 with TRBJ1-4, with 7 positions matching TRBD1. Germline V gene lookup returns CDR1 MDHEN and CDR2 SYDVKM. The ends lost 5 bases at V and 7 bases at J; junction bases unmatched: 7. The CDR3 length is 14 residues. CDR3 loop: CASSLTGEAEKLFF. The CDR3 coding sequence is TGTGCCAGCAGTCTCACAGGGGAAGCTGAAAAACTGTTTTTT.

The rearrangement uses TRBV7-9 and TRBJ2-6; 7 nucleotides match TRBD1. Germline values: CDR1 SEHNR, CDR2 FQNEAQ (reference sequence). This CDR3 contains 19 residues. V lost 7 bases to trimming and J lost 0 bases; unmatched junction nucleotides: 15. The CDR3 is CASTVTPGQPSSGANVLTF. In DNA, the CDR3 is TGTGCCAGCACCGTCACGCCGGGACAGCCAAGCTCTGGGGCCAACGTCCTGACTTTC.

This clone showed up just a few times. The chain is built from TRBV30 and TRBJ1-2; the match to TRBD1 covers 9 bases. This CDR3 region has 14 residues. Germline assignment: CDR1 GTSNPN and CDR2 SVGIG (reference sequence). The V and J ends lost 0 bases and 8 bases, in that order; junction bases with no gene match: 7. The CDR3 sequence is CAWSVNRGLRGYTF. The CDR3 DNA reads as TGTGCCTGGAGTGTTAACAGGGGGCTAAGAGGCTACACCTTC.

The chain recombines TRBV7-2 with TRBJ2-1, with D tentatively TRBD2 (6 bases). The CDR3 spans 16 residues. The germline gives CDR1 SGHTA, CDR2 FQGNSA. V gave up 0 bases and J gave up 7 bases, with 16 bases separating them. The CDR3 DNA reads TGTGCCAGCAGCTTAGCGAGATCCGAAGGGAGGAATGAGCAGTTCTTC. This sequence encodes CASSLARSEGRNEQFF.

This clone was seen a few times. The rearrangement uses TRBV7-2 and TRBJ2-5, with 9 bases matching TRBD2. V lost 2 bases, J lost 5 bases, and 9 bases stayed unmatched. The CDR3 runs 16 residues. In germline, CDR1 is SGHTA, CDR2 FQGNSA. The CDR3 DNA is TGTGCCAGCAGCTTATCTCGGCTAGCGGGAAGGGAGACCCAGTACTTC. Amino acids: CASSLSRLAGRETQYF.

The genes are TRBV7-3 and TRBJ2-5; D not certain. From germline, CDR1 is SGHTA and CDR2 FQGTGA. V was clipped by 3 bases and J by 5 bases, with 10 bases between them. CDR3 length: 13 amino acids. The CDR3 nucleotides are TGTGCCAGCAGCTTCTCCCCTGTTGAGACCCAGTACTTC. Translation: CASSFSPVETQYF.

V and J are TRBV4-1 and TRBJ1-1; D call uncertain. The CDR3 totals 16 residues. The V and J ends lost 0 bases and 1 base respectively, with 12 bases between them. CDR1 is MGHRA and CDR2 is YSYEKL in the germline V gene. Here the CDR3 reads CASSQDLQRPNTEAFF. The CDR3 DNA is TGCGCCAGCAGCCAAGATCTACAGCGACCGAACACTGAAGCTTTCTTT.

V and J are TRBV27 and TRBJ2-2, with D unresolved. CDR3 length: 14 amino acids. V lost 5 bases, J lost 5 bases, and 12 bases lay in between. Per the germline V gene, CDR1 is MNHEY and CDR2 is SMNVEV (reference sequence). The CDR3 DNA reads as TGTGCCAGCAGTCCCGGACCACTTACCGGGGAGCTGTTTTTT. It yields the protein CASSPGPLTGELFF.